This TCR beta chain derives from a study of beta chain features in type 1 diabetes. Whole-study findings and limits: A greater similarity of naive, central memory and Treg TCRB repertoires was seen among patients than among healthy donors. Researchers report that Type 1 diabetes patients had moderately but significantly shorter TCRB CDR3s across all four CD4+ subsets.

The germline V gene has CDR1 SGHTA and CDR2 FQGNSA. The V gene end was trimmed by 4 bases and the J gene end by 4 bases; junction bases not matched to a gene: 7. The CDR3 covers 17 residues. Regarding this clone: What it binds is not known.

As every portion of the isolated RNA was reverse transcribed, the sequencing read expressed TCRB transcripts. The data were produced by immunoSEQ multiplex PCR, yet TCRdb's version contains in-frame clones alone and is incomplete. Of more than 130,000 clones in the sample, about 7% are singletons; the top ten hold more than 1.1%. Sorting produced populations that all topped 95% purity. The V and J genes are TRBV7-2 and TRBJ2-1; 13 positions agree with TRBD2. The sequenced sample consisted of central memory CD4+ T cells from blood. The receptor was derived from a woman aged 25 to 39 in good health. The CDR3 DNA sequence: TGTGCCAGCAGCTACGCACTAGCGGGAGGGCCATACAATGAGCAGTTCTTC. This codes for CASSYALAGGPYNEQFF.